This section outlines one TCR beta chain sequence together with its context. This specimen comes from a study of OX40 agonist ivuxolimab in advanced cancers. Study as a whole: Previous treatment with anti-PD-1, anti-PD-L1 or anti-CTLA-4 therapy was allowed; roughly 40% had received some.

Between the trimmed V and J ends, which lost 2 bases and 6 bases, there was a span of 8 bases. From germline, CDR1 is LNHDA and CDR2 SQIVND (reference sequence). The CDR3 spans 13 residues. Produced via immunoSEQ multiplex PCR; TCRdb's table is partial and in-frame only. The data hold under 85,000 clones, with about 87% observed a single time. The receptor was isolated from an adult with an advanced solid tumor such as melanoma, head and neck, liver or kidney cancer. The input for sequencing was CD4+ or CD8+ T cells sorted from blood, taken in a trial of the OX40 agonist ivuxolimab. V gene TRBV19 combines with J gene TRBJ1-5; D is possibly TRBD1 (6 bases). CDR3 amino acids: CASSIRGSQPQHF. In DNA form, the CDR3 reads TGTGCCAGTAGTATAAGGGGGAGTCAGCCCCAGCATTTT.